These 7 T cell receptor beta chains originate from one sample sequenced in a study of OX40 agonist ivuxolimab in advanced cancers. Library preparation was by the immunoSEQ multiplex PCR assay. TCRdb limited this immuneACCESS table to in-frame rearrangements with V and J called. A share of clones is missing; checked studies link under half to unresolved V genes, and the rest is unexplained. This sample comprises 95,000 to 150,000 clones, 85% to 95% of them detected only once. Approximately 0.15% of the sample goes to the ten largest clones. The material was CD4+ or CD8+ T cells sorted from blood, obtained in a trial of the OX40 agonist ivuxolimab. The source is an adult with an advanced solid tumor such as melanoma, head and neck, liver or kidney cancer.

The V call is TRBV4-3, the J call TRBJ2-6, with D perhaps matching TRBD2 (6 bases). The CDR3 consists of 18 residues. The germline V gene has CDR1 LGHNA and CDR2 YSLEER. V was clipped by 1 base and J by 0 bases, with 13 bases between them. CDR3 loop: CASSQVVWGGSGANVLTF. The CDR3 region has the DNA TGCGCCAGCAGCCAAGTAGTATGGGGAGGCTCTGGGGCCAACGTCCTGACTTTC.

DNA of the CDR3: TGTGCCAGCACTCGGACAGGGGACACTGAAGCTTTCTTT. This gives the protein CASTRTGDTEAFF. The chain carries TRBV6-6 and TRBJ1-1, with 9 bases matching TRBD1. The CDR3 extends over 13 amino acids. Germline CDR1 MNHNY, CDR2 SVGAGI (reference sequence). Germline trimming cut 7 bases from V and 3 bases from J; bases unmatched to any gene: 3.

The chain couples TRBV27 to TRBJ1-4; weak D call: TRBD1 (5 bases). The length of the CDR3 is 14 residues. The germline V and J ends were trimmed by 5 bases and 5 bases, with 12 bases remaining between them. Germline values: CDR1 MNHEY, CDR2 SMNVEV (reference sequence). The CDR3 loop is CASSPWDGNEKLFF. The CDR3 DNA is TGTGCCAGCAGTCCCTGGGACGGGAATGAAAAACTGTTTTTT.

This sequence joins TRBV21-1 and TRBJ2-3; TRBD2 is the table's D call and was not checked against the DNA. TRBV21-1 is deemed a pseudogene. The CDR3 runs to 15 residues. CDR3 region: CASREFIVMQDTQYF. In nucleotides, the CDR3 is TGTGCCAGCAGAGAATTTATAGTCATGCAAGATACGCAGTATTTT.

Details on this clone: This sample includes further DNA sequences coding for the same CDR3. The chain uses TRBV5-1 and TRBJ2-5; 8 bases match TRBD1. Unmatched junction bases numbered 7, after V lost 4 bases and J lost 5 bases. This CDR3 spans 14 amino acids. Germline CDR1 SGHRS, CDR2 YFSETQ. The CDR3 here is CASSPRTGQETQYF. CDR3 nucleotide sequence: TGCGCCAGCAGCCCTAGGACAGGGCAGGAGACCCAGTACTTC.

V gene TRBV28 combines with J gene TRBJ1-4; 9 bases align to TRBD1. This CDR3 spans 16 amino acids. CDR1 and CDR2 (germline): MDHEN, SYDVKM. Trimming removed 6 bases from V and 8 bases from J; junction bases left unmatched: 13. CDR3 bases: TGTGCCAGCAGGTCCGGGACAGGGCTCTACGGGGAAAAACTGTTTTTT. Amino acids: CASRSGTGLYGEKLFF.

This CDR3 reads CASRRIGQATTMNTEAFF. CDR3 in DNA: TGTGCCAGCAGGAGAATTGGACAGGCCACAACGATGAACACTGAAGCTTTCTTT. V usage is TRBV11-2 and J usage is TRBJ1-1; 7 bases agree with TRBD1. Losses at the gene ends were 6 bases for V and 0 bases for J; bases not matched to a gene: 16. The germline gives CDR1 SGHAT, CDR2 FQNNGV. The CDR3 loop spans 18 amino acids.